This T cell receptor (beta chain) originates from a study of glioma-infiltrating T cells after dendritic cell vaccination (dated by TCRdb to 2016 to 2018). For context, the study as a whole: Of the roughly 15 glioblastoma patients in the cohort, all drawn from Phase I and II dendritic cell vaccination trials, 9 were newly diagnosed and 6 had recurrent disease. In glioblastoma patients vaccinated with dendritic cells, deep sequencing of TCR beta CDR3 regions served to measure the amount of tumor-infiltrating lymphocytes and to compare repertoires between tumor and blood. Patients received three intradermal dendritic cell vaccine injections at biweekly intervals in the arm below the axilla. Autologous tumor lysate-pulsed dendritic cell vaccination was administered to the patients between 2003 and 2012. The vaccine consisted of monocyte-derived dendritic cells cultured less than 9 days with IL-4 and GM-CSF, then pulsed overnight with autologous tumor lysate. TCR sequencing metrics, including TIL content and tumor-blood repertoire overlap, were correlated with survival after dendritic cell vaccination.

Using the immunoSEQ assay, TCRB CDR3 regions were amplified from roughly 2.1 micrograms of genomic DNA, or from all available DNA when less than that was on hand. The multiplex PCR relied on 60 forward primers for TCR V beta segments and 13 reverse primers for J beta segments. To estimate reads per starting template, synthetic control templates were spiked into each sample at limiting dilution. The Illumina HiSeq System generated sequencing reads of 87 bp. For the original study's pipeline: PCR and sequencing errors were removed by a nearest neighbor algorithm that merged closely related sequences. TCR overlap was defined as the percentage of unique tumor TCR beta sequences that were also found in the peripheral blood of the same patient. The immuneACCESS repertoire file appears here via TCRdb, limited to in-frame rearrangements. These files lack a portion of the clones; in checked studies, under half of the deficit traces to unresolved V genes, and the cause of the others is not known. D and trimming were read from the DNA, whereas the V and J calls and clone size are those reported in that table. The sample yields about 95,000 clones; more than 70% were counted once. Of the sample, roughly 2.9% falls within the top ten clones.

Study-wide findings and limitations: TCR clonality showed no direct relationship with survival, which suggests that a diverse polyclonal response may matter. Higher estimated pretreatment TIL content predicted longer time to progression and overall survival after dendritic cell vaccination. The cohort was small and heterogeneous, only a few patients had full blood and tumor sets, and even fewer had initial-recurrent tumor pairs. The three-group TCR overlap response model was described as speculative and requiring prospective validation.

Notes on this clone: No antigen is known for it. No base-level quality is on record; no much larger clone is a single base apart.

Selection of patients required sufficient residual fresh-frozen tumor tissue and over two years of available survival data. An isocitrate dehydrogenase mutation was not carried by any of the glioblastoma patients, although molecular status was otherwise variable. PBMC were collected before vaccination, two weeks after the third vaccination, and at tumor progression if progression occurred. Genomic DNA was extracted with the Qiagen DNeasy Blood extraction Kit. Sequences MGHDK (CDR1) and SYGVNS (CDR2) are obtained from the germline V gene. Deletion took 6 bases off V and 4 bases off J, with a span of 10 bases between the germline ends. From cysteine to phenylalanine, the CDR3 is 13 amino acids long. Only the CDR3 portion is preserved as DNA: 39 bases, with reading frame beginning at the first base.

The sequence was collected from a human donor with glioblastoma. The V and J genes are TRBV25-1 and TRBJ1-3; the D gene is possibly TRBD1, with 6 bases matching. The starting material was blood, obtained before dendritic cell vaccination. The CDR3 protein: CASSLGQGNTIYF. Here is the DNA: TGTGCCAGCAGCCTCGGACAGGGAAACACCATATATTTT. The reference TRBV25-1 and TRBJ1-3 proteins fill in what lies around the CDR3, so the full variable domain reads EADIYQTPRYLVIGTGKKITLECSQTMGHDKMYWYQQDPGMELHLIHYSYGVNSTEKGDLSSESTVSRIRTEHFPLTLESARPSHTSQYLCASSLGQGNTIYFGEGSWLTVV.